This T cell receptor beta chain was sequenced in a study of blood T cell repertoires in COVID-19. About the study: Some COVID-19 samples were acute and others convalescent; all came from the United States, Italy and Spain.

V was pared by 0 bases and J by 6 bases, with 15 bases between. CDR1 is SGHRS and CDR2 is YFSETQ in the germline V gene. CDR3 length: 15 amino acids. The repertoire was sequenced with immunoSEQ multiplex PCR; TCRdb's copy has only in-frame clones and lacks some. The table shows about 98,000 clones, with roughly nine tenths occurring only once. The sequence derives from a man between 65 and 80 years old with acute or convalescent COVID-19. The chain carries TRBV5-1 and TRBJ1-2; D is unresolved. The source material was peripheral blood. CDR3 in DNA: TGCGCCAGCAGCTTGGGGGGAGGGAATCACGATGGCTACACCTTC. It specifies CASSLGGGNHDGYTF.